Below, 28 T cell receptor beta chains from the same sample are listed, as sequenced in a study of regulatory T cells in long-lasting Graves disease. For TCR beta, libraries came from iRepertoire HTBI primers and Arm-PCR of CDR3 regions. TCRdb passed the multiplex PCR reads through MiXCR, listing each CDR3 protein once. The sample carries around 510,000 distinct CDR3 sequences, 20% recorded once. Noted time point: persistent/refractory GD, antithyroid drugs over 5 years with positive TRAb. Scientists built the TCR library using RNA that was extracted from PBMCs. The specimen was peripheral blood mononuclear cells (PBMCs), collected when the disease was refractory, from a patient treated with antithyroid drugs. These receptors originate from a female donor with Graves disease.

The chain is built from TRBV5-4 and TRBJ1-1, with a possible D match to TRBD1 (5 bases). CDR3 size: 14 residues. Between the trimmed V and J ends, which lost 1 base and 3 bases, there was a span of 10 bases. Germline assignment: CDR1 SGHNT and CDR2 YYREEE (reference sequence). CDR3 nucleotides: TGTGCCAGCAGCTTGTGGGTAGGGGACACTGAAGCTTTCTTT. Its translation is CASSLWVGDTEAFF.

V gene TRBV7-9 combines with J gene TRBJ1-5; 12 nucleotides agree with TRBD1. The CDR3 extends over 15 amino acids. Germline assignment: CDR1 SEHNR and CDR2 FQNEAQ (reference sequence). J lost 7 bases, V lost 3 bases, and 4 bases had no gene match. CDR3 DNA: TGTGCCAGCAGCTTCGGGACAGGGGGCCGACAGCCCCAGCATTTT. It specifies CASSFGTGGRQPQHF.

There are many counts of this clonotype. The chain carries TRBV7-2 and TRBJ1-2; TRBD1 is a possible D gene (5 bases). The CDR3 has 15 amino acids. V was clipped by 5 bases and J by 6 bases, with 19 bases between them. Germline V lookup: CDR1 SGHTA, CDR2 FQGNSA. The DNA of the CDR3 is TGTGCCAGCAGCCCTCTCCGTGGGGGATTGAATGGCTACACCTTC. It translates to CASSPLRGGLNGYTF.

This clonotype was seen at least ten times. This chain links TRBV28 with TRBJ2-5; unclear D gene. Trimming stripped 6 bases from V and 5 bases from J, with 10 bases between. The CDR3 length is 12 residues. Germline V gene data show CDR1 as MDHEN and CDR2 as SYDVKM. The CDR3 sequence is CASSFSLETQYF. In nucleotides, the CDR3 is TGTGCCAGCAGCTTTAGTTTGGAGACCCAGTACTTC.

This clonotype was counted only a few times. This chain joins TRBV28 and TRBJ2-5, with 12 bases lining up with TRBD2. Germline loops: CDR1 MDHEN, CDR2 SYDVKM. The CDR3 runs 17 residues. With 3 bases clipped from V and 1 base from J, the junction kept 6 bases outside the gene matches. The DNA of the CDR3 is TGTGCCAGCAGTTTCCTCAGACTAGCGGGAGTCCAAGAGACCCAGTACTTC. It is translated as CASSFLRLAGVQETQYF.

On this clonotype: At one end, the junction sequence differs from germline, possibly due to a read error. The J gene is TRBJ2-2, the V gene TRBV28; TRBD2 matches 7 bases. The CDR3 has 14 amino acids. Looked up from germline, CDR1 is MDHEN and CDR2 is SYDVKM. For the CDR3, the DNA is TGTGCCAGCATGAGGGGAGGGCCTGACGGGGAGCCGTTTTTT. This gives the protein CASMRGGPDGEPFF.

The chain uses TRBV5-5 and TRBJ1-5, with 7 positions matching TRBD1. Germline V gene data show CDR1 as SGHKS and CDR2 as YYEKEE (reference sequence). Losses at the gene ends were 4 bases for V and 1 base for J; bases not matched to a gene: 5. CDR3 length: 15 amino acids. CDR3 loop: CASSDREMSNQPQHF. For the CDR3, the DNA is TGTGCCAGCAGCGACAGGGAGATGAGCAATCAGCCCCAGCATTTT.

This clonotype was seen at least ten times. This chain uses TRBV19 with TRBJ1-5; D is possibly TRBD1 (6 bases). Germline loops: CDR1 LNHDA, CDR2 SQIVND (reference sequence). Trimming took off 3 bases at V and 7 bases at J, with 16 bases between the two ends. This CDR3 spans 15 amino acids. CDR3 sequence (DNA): TGTGCCAGTAGTATCTTACAGGGAAGTTTCCAGCCCCAGCATTTT. Protein product: CASSILQGSFQPQHF.

The V gene is TRBV18, the J gene TRBJ1-2; D gene ambiguous. Trimming cost V 5 bases and J 0 bases, with 10 bases left between them. The germline CDR1 and CDR2 sequences are KGHSH and LQKENI. The CDR3 is made up of 14 amino acids. CDR3 sequence (DNA): TGTGCCAGCTCATCAGGAGTCACTAACTATGGCTACACCTTC. This encodes CASSSGVTNYGYTF.

This clonotype has a count of ten or more. The V gene is TRBV6-1, the J gene TRBJ2-5; weak D call: TRBD2 (6 bases). The V end was cut by 7 bases, the J end by 3 bases, with 12 bases between. Germline CDR1 is MNHNS and CDR2 is SASEGT. This CDR3 comprises 13 residues. As DNA, the CDR3 is TGTGCCAGCACAGTCGGGGGAAAAGAGACCCAGTACTTC. Residues: CASTVGGKETQYF.

This clonotype was observed many times. The gene calls are TRBV12-3 or TRBV12-4 and TRBJ2-7; 10 bases align to TRBD2. The CDR3 sequence is 13 residues long. Trimming removed 5 bases from V and 6 bases from J; junction bases left unmatched: 4. The CDR3 coding sequence is TGTGCCAGCAGTCCGGGACTAGCGAGCGAGCAGTACTTC. Amino acid sequence: CASSPGLASEQYF.

Notes on this clonotype: A much larger clone differs from this one at a single base, so this may be a read error. This chain uses TRBV4-3 with TRBJ1-1; TRBD1 aligns across 10 bases. CDR3 length: 14 residues. V shed 3 bases, J shed 3 bases, and the junction held 1 base outside the gene matches. CDR1 LGHNA and CDR2 YSLEER come from the germline V gene. The CDR3 DNA is TGCGCCAGCAGCCAGGACAGGGGGTACACTGAAGCTTTCTTT. Translating it yields CASSQDRGYTEAFF.

The sample holds many counts of this clonotype. This chain uses TRBV28 with TRBJ2-7; D remains ambiguous. Germline CDR1 MDHEN, CDR2 SYDVKM. This CDR3 comprises 14 residues. V lost 0 bases and J lost 3, with 9 bases in between. In DNA, the CDR3 is TGTGCCAGCAGTTTATGGAACAACCTCTACGAGCAGTACTTC. This codes for CASSLWNNLYEQYF.

This clonotype was picked up a small number of times. This chain connects TRBV20-1 to TRBJ1-6; 11 bases align to TRBD1. The length of the CDR3 is 13 residues. Germline values: CDR1 DFQATT, CDR2 SNEGSKA (reference sequence). V trimming: 4 bases; J trimming: 9 bases; junction bases outside the gene matches: 2. CDR3 sequence reads: CSATGQGASPLHF. In DNA form, the CDR3 reads TGCAGTGCTACCGGACAGGGGGCTTCACCCCTCCACTTT.

This clonotype was picked up many times. The J gene is TRBJ1-1, the V gene TRBV7-9, with D possibly matching TRBD1 (5 bases). Trimming removed 2 bases at V and 2 bases at J, with 12 bases between. Germline CDR1 and CDR2: SEHNR and FQNEAQ (reference sequence). The CDR3 contains 15 residues. Here the CDR3 reads CASSLPGAANTEAFF. The DNA for the CDR3 is TGTGCCAGCAGCTTACCCGGGGCGGCTAACACTGAAGCTTTCTTT.

This clonotype was counted many times. The chain has TRBV27 and TRBJ2-5; D is possibly TRBD2 (7 bases). The CDR3 length is 14 residues. V gave up 6 bases and J gave up 7 bases, with 18 bases separating them. Germline V lookup: CDR1 MNHEY, CDR2 SMNVEV (reference sequence). In DNA, the CDR3 is TGTGCCAGCAGCCCCGGGGGGCCGGGGCGGACCCAGTACTTC. Translation gives CASSPGGPGRTQYF.

The sample holds a few counts of this clonotype. This chain links TRBV28 with TRBJ2-4; D gene uncertain. This CDR3 spans 15 amino acids. V was clipped by 3 bases and J by 1 base, with 10 bases between them. The germline CDR1 and CDR2 sequences are MDHEN and SYDVKM. The CDR3 sequence: CASSFLMGAKNIQYF. CDR3 coding DNA: TGTGCCAGCAGTTTCCTTATGGGGGCCAAAAACATTCAGTACTTC. Full variable domain (rest looked up from reference TRBV28 and TRBJ2-4): DVKVTQSSRYLVKRTGEKVFLECVQDMDHENMFWYRQDPGLGLRLIYFSYDVKMKEKGDIPEGYSVSREKKERFSLILESASTNQTSMYLCASSFLMGAKNIQYFGAGTRLSVL.

This clonotype was recorded a few times. V gene TRBV20-1 combines with J gene TRBJ2-2; 16 bases are a match to TRBD2. Germline V CDR1 and CDR2: DFQATT, SNEGSKA (reference sequence). This CDR3 contains 19 residues. J lost 3 bases, V lost 6 bases, and 13 bases had no gene match. The CDR3 region is CSATGTSGRARQDTGELFF. CDR3 in DNA: TGCAGTGCAACCGGGACTAGCGGGAGGGCCAGACAAGACACCGGGGAGCTGTTTTTT.

In its sample, this clonotype was seen many times. J is TRBJ2-7 and V is TRBV3-1, with D perhaps matching TRBD2 (6 bases). CDR1 LGHDT and CDR2 YNNKEL come from the germline V gene (reference sequence). This CDR3 contains 13 residues. Trimming pared 4 bases from V and 7 bases from J, leaving 14 bases between. The CDR3 bases are TGTGCCAGCAGCCTCGGGAGACCGGGGGAGCAGTACTTC. Its protein is CASSLGRPGEQYF.

This clonotype has more than one count but fewer than ten. The chain has TRBV20-1 and TRBJ1-1; no firm D call. The CDR3 consists of 15 residues. Germline V gene lookup returns CDR1 DFQATT and CDR2 SNEGSKA (reference sequence). Trimming left V 2 bases short and J 2 bases short, with 15 bases between. The CDR3 is CSARMVWAGNTEAFF. CDR3 sequence (DNA): TGCAGTGCTAGAATGGTCTGGGCCGGAAACACTGAAGCTTTCTTT.

The rearrangement links TRBV9 to TRBJ1-6; tentative D call: TRBD1 (5 bases). The CDR3 extends over 15 amino acids. Trimming took off 4 bases at V and 0 bases at J, with 8 bases between the two ends. Per germline, CDR1 SGDLS and CDR2 YYNGEE. The CDR3 protein is CASSQGSSYNSPLHF. In nucleotides, the CDR3 is TGTGCCAGCAGCCAGGGAAGCTCCTATAATTCACCCCTCCACTTT. Complete variable domain (other parts from reference TRBV9 and TRBJ1-6): DSGVTQTPKHLITATGQRVTLRCSPRSGDLSVYWYQQSLDQGLQFLIQYYNGEERAKGNILERFSAQQFPDLHSELNLSSLELGDSALYFCASSQGSSYNSPLHFGNGTRLTVT.

In its sample, this clonotype was seen a few times. This sequence joins TRBV6-9 and TRBJ2-7; D not resolved. The CDR3 runs to 14 residues. Germline V lookup: CDR1 MNHGY, CDR2 SVAAGI. V was cut by 4 bases and J by 0 bases, with 10 bases left in between. CDR3 nucleotides: TGTGCCAGCAGTTCACAAGTCTACTCCTACGAGCAGTACTTC. Translating gives CASSSQVYSYEQYF.

This chain links TRBV20-1 with TRBJ1-5, with 8 bases fitting TRBD1. The CDR3 is 17 amino acids. The germline CDR1 and CDR2 sequences are DFQATT and SNEGSKA (reference sequence). The ends lost 0 bases at V and 6 bases at J; junction bases unmatched: 13. The CDR3, as DNA: TGCAGTGCTAGAGATTGGGTTCTGCAGGGGGCTGTTCAGCCCCAGCATTTT. As protein: CSARDWVLQGAVQPQHF.

The V and J genes are TRBV19 and TRBJ2-7; 10 bases are shared with TRBD2. V trimming: 6 bases; J trimming: 4 bases; junction bases outside the gene matches: 9. This CDR3 contains 15 residues. Germline V gene lookup returns CDR1 LNHDA and CDR2 SQIVND (reference sequence). As DNA, the CDR3 is TGTGCCAGTAGCCCCCTAGCGGGAGTCGCGTACGAGCAGTACTTC. Its protein is CASSPLAGVAYEQYF.

The gene calls are TRBV12-5 and TRBJ2-6; no clear D gene. Germline V gene lookup returns CDR1 LGHNT and CDR2 FRNRAP. This CDR3 spans 16 amino acids. V lost 1 base, J lost 4 bases, and 11 bases lay in between. CDR3 sequence (DNA): TGTGCTAGTGGTTTGGGTAGGATTTCGGGGGCCAACGTCCTGACTTTC. It translates to CASGLGRISGANVLTF.

This clonotype was found a few times. The chain carries TRBV27 and TRBJ2-3; D may be TRBD2 (5 bases). This CDR3 spans 11 amino acids. Germline CDR1 reads MNHEY; CDR2 reads SMNVEV (reference sequence). V was trimmed by 5 bases and J by 8 bases, leaving 8 bases between them. For the CDR3, the DNA is TGTGCCAGCAGTCCGGGAAGTACGCAGTATTTT. This codes for CASSPGSTQYF.

This clonotype was counted at least ten times. The chain has TRBV12-3 or TRBV12-4 and TRBJ1-2; 8 positions agree with TRBD1. V was clipped by 6 bases and J by 3 bases; unmatched bases: 12. The CDR3 loop spans 16 amino acids. DNA of the CDR3: TGTGCCAGCAGGCCACGCAGGGGGCCTTCGGACTATGGCTACACCTTC. Protein sequence: CASRPRRGPSDYGYTF.

The CDR3: CASSLTGSNTGELFF. The DNA for the CDR3 is TGTGCCAGCAGCTTAACGGGATCGAACACCGGGGAGCTGTTTTTT. The rearrangement joins TRBV7-2 to TRBJ2-2, with a weak D call TRBD2 (5 bases). CDR1 is SGHTA and CDR2 is FQGNSA in the germline V gene. V gave up 2 bases and J gave up 0 bases, with 7 bases separating them. There are 15 residues in the CDR3.